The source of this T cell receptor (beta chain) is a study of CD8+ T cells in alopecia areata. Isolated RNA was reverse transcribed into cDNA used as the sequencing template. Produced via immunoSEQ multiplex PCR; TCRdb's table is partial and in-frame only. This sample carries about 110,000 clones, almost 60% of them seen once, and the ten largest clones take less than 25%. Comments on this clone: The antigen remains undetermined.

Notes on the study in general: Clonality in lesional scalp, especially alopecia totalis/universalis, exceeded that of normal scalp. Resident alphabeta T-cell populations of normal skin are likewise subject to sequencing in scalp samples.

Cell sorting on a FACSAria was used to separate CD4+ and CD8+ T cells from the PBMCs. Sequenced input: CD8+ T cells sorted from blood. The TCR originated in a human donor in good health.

CDR3 bases: TGCAGCGTTGTTGCGGGGCGTTCCTACGAGCAGTACTTC. Amino acids: CSVVAGRSYEQYF. The J gene is TRBJ2-7, the V gene TRBV29-1; weak D call: TRBD2 (6 bases). Between the trimmed V and J ends, which lost 4 bases and 1 base, there was a span of 11 bases. The germline V gene encodes CDR1 SQVTM and CDR2 ANQGSEA. The CDR3 runs to 13 residues.